The rows below give T cell receptor beta chains drawn from one sample of a study of CD8 T cells in ankylosing spondylitis. TCRdb ran MiXCR on the 5' RACE reads and lists one entry per CDR3 protein. The sample gives around 250,000 distinct CDR3 sequences, roughly 18% of which show up once; around 33% is in the top ten. The sequencing input was blood, either unsorted or a sorted T cell fraction (not recorded which). These receptors were collected from a male donor with ankylosing spondylitis or in good health (not recorded which). CDR3s include the opening cysteine and the closing phenylalanine or tryptophan. A D gene is named only where the DNA matches it firmly. Only some rows state a clone size, as once, few, many or a class for expanded clones.

15	NA	TRBV28	TRBJ2-6	few	CASSLMFSGANVLTF	TGTGCCAGCAGTTTAATGTTCTCTGGGGCCAACGTCCTGACTTTC
15	TRBD2	TRBV29-1	TRBJ2-1	NA	CSVLGLAGSYNEQFF	TGCAGCGTCCTGGGACTAGCGGGATCCTACAATGAGCAGTTCTTC
15	TRBD2	TRBV27	TRBJ2-7	NA	CASSLSGSGYYEQYF	TGTGCCAGCAGTCTCAGCGGTAGCGGGTACTACGAGCAGTACTTC
13	NA	TRBV29-1	TRBJ2-7	many	CSVGPGGAYEQYF	TGCAGCGTTGGGCCAGGGGGGGCCTACGAGCAGTACTTC
14	NA	TRBV15	TRBJ1-4	many	CATSSGRENEKLFF	TGTGCCACCAGCAGCGGGCGGGAGAATGAAAAACTGTTTTTT
13	NA	TRBV2	TRBJ2-7	NA	CASSKSIAYEQYF	TGTGCCAGCAGTAAATCCATCGCCTACGAGCAGTACTTC
15	TRBD2	TRBV11-2	TRBJ2-7	NA	CASSPDRGRAYEQYF	TGTGCCAGCAGCCCCGATCGCGGGAGGGCGTACGAGCAGTACTTC
13	TRBD2	TRBV15	TRBJ2-7	NA	CATSRASGLEQYF	TGTGCCACCAGCAGAGCTAGCGGCCTCGAGCAGTACTTC
16	TRBD1	TRBV27	TRBJ2-2	few	CASSPLRGPDTGELFF	TGTGCCAGCAGTCCACTCAGGGGGCCCGACACCGGGGAGCTGTTTTTT
10	NA	TRBV6-6	TRBJ2-7	NA	CASSGHEQYF	TGTGCCAGCTCAGGCCACGAGCAGTACTTC
13	NA	TRBV11-2	TRBJ2-7	few	CASSLGQNYEQYF	TGTGCCAGCAGCTTAGGGCAGAACTACGAGCAGTACTTC
14	TRBD1	TRBV20-1	TRBJ2-7	many	CSAEDRAGSYEQYF	TGCAGTGCTGAGGACAGGGCGGGCTCCTACGAGCAGTACTTC
13	NA	TRBV29-1	TRBJ2-1	NA	CSVEGAAYNEQFF	TGCAGCGTTGAAGGTGCTGCCTACAATGAGCAGTTCTTC
19	TRBD2	TRBV5-1	TRBJ2-5	few	CASSLEGTSGSGNQETQYF	TGCGCCAGCAGCTTGGAAGGGACTAGCGGGAGTGGGAACCAAGAGACCCAGTACTTC
14	TRBD2	TRBV7-2	TRBJ2-7	NA	CASSPMREYYEQYF	TGTGCCAGCAGCCCCATGCGGGAGTACTACGAGCAGTACTTC
17	TRBD1	TRBV10-3	TRBJ2-1	NA	CAISDPDDRGSYNEQFF	TGTGCCATCAGTGATCCAGACGACAGGGGCTCCTACAATGAGCAGTTCTTC
15	TRBD2	TRBV29-1	TRBJ2-7	NA	CSVVAPGTSSYEQYF	TGCAGCGTTGTTGCTCCCGGGACTAGCTCCTACGAGCAGTACTTC
11	NA	TRBV29-1	TRBJ2-1	many	CSVETGIMQFF	TGCAGCGTTGAAACGGGAATTATGCAGTTCTTC
14	TRBD2	TRBV27	TRBJ2-7	few	CASKRASGTYEQYF	TGTGCCAGCAAACGCGCTAGCGGTACCTACGAGCAGTACTTC
14	NA	TRBV7-8	TRBJ1-1	few	CASSLFDMNTEAFF	TGTGCCAGCAGCTTATTCGACATGAACACTGAAGCTTTCTTT
15	NA	TRBV7-2	TRBJ2-7	few	CASSSIAGTPNEQYF	TGTGCCAGCAGCTCCATAGCCGGGACACCCAACGAGCAGTACTTC